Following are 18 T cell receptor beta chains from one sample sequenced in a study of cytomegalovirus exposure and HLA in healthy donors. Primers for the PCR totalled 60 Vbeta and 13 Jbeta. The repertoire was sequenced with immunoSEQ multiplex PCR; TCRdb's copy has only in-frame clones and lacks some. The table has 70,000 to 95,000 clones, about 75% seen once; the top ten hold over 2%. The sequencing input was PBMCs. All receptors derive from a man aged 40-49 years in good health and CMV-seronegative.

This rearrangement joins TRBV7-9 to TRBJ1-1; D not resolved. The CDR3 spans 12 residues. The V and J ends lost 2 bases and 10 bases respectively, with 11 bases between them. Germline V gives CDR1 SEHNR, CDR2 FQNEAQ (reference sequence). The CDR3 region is CASSLSGNRAFF. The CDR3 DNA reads TGTGCCAGCAGCTTATCCGGGAATCGAGCTTTCTTT.

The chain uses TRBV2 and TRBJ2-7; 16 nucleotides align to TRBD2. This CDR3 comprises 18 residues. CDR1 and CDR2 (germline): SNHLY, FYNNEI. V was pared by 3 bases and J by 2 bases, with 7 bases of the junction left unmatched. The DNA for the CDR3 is TGTGCCAGCAGTGACCCGGGACTAGCGGGAGGGCCCCCCTACGAGCAGTACTTC. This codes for CASSDPGLAGGPPYEQYF. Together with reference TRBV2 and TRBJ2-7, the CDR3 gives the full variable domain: EPEVTQTPSHQVTQMGQEVILRCVPISNHLYFYWYRQILGQKVEFLVSFYNNEISEKSEIFDDQFSVERPDGSNFTLKIRSTKLEDSAMYFCASSDPGLAGGPPYEQYFGPGTRLTVT.

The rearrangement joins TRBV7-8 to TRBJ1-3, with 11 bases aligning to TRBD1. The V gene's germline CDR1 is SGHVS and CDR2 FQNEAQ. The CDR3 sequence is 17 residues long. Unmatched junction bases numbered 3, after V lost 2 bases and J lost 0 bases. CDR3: CASSLLGQGASGNTIYF. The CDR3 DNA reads TGTGCCAGCAGCTTACTCGGACAGGGGGCCTCTGGAAACACCATATATTTT.

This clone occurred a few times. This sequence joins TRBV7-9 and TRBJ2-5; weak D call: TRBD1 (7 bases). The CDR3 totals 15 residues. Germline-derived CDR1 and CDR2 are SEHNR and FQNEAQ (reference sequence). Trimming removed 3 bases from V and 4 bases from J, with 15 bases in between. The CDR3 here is CASSFGRGDGETQYF. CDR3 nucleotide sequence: TGTGCCAGCAGCTTTGGCAGGGGGGATGGAGAGACCCAGTACTTC.

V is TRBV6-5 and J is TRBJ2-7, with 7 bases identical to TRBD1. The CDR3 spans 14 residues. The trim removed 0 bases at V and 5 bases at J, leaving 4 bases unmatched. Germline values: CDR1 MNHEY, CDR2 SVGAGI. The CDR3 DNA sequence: TGTGCCAGCAGTTACTCGAGACAGGGCCACGAGCAGTACTTC. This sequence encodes CASSYSRQGHEQYF.

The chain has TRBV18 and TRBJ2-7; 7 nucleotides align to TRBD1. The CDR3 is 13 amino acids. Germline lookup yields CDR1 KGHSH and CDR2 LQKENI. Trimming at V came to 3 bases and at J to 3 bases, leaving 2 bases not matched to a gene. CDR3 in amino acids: CASSPGQNYEQYF. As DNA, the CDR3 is TGTGCCAGCTCACCGGGACAGAACTACGAGCAGTACTTC.

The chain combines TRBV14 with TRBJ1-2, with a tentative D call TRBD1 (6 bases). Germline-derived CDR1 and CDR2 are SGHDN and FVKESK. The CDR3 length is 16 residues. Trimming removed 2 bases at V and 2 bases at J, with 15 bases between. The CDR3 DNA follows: TGTGCCAGCAGCCAAAAAGGGGGACCCCTAAACTATGGCTACACCTTC. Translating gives CASSQKGGPLNYGYTF.

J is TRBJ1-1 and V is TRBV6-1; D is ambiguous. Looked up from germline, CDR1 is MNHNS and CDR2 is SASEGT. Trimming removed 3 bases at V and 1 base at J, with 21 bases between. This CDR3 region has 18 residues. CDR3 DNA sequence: TGTGCCAGCAGTGATCTCGGTCTCGGCTTACAGCAGAACACTGAAGCTTTCTTT. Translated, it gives CASSDLGLGLQQNTEAFF.

CDR3 in DNA: TGTGCCAGTAGTCTGGACAGCTTCTATGGCTACACCTTC. Translating gives CASSLDSFYGYTF. The chain links TRBV19 to TRBJ1-2; tentative D call: TRBD1 (6 bases). The CDR3 loop spans 13 amino acids. Germline V gene data show CDR1 as LNHDA and CDR2 as SQIVND (reference sequence). V lost 5 bases to trimming and J lost 4 bases, with 11 bases between them.

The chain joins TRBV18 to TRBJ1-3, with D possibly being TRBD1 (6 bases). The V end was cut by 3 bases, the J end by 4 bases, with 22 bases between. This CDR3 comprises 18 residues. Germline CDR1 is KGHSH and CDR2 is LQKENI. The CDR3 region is CASSPLRGTKVNGNTIYF. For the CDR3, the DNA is TGTGCCAGCTCACCTCTTAGGGGGACGAAGGTGAACGGAAACACCATATATTTT.

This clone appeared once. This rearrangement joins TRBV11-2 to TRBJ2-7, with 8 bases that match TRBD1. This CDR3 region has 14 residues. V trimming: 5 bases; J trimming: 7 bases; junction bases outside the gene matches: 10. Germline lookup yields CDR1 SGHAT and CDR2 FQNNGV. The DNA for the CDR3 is TGTGCCAGCAGCCCAGGACAGGGTGGTGGGGAGCAGTACTTC. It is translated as CASSPGQGGGEQYF.

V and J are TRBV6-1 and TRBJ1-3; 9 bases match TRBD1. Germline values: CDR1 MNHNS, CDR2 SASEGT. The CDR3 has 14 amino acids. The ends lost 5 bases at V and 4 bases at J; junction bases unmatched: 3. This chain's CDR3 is CASSPGTGGNTIYF. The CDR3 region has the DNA TGTGCCAGCAGTCCCGGGACAGGGGGAAACACCATATATTTT.

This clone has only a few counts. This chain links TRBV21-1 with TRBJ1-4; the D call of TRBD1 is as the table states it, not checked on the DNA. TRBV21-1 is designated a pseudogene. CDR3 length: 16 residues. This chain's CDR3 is CASSRLRTPGTEKLFF. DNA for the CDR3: TGTGCCAGCAGCAGACTTAGGACTCCCGGGACAGAAAAACTGTTTTTT.

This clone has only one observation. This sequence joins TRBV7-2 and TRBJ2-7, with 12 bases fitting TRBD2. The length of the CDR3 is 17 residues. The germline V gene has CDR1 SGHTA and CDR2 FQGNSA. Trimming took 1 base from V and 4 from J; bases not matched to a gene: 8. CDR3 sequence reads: CASSLVGRLAGAYEQYF. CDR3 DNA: TGTGCCAGCAGCTTAGTCGGTAGACTAGCGGGAGCGTACGAGCAGTACTTC.

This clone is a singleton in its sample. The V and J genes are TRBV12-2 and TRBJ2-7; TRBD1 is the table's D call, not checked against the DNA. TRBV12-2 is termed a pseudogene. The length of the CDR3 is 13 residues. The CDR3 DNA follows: TGTGCAAGTCGCTTAGGACAGGACTACGAGCAGTACTTC. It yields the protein CASRLGQDYEQYF.

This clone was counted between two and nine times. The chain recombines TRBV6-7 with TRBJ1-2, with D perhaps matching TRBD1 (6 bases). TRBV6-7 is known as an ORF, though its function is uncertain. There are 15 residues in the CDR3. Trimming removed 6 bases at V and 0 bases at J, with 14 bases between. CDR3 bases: TGTGCCAGCAGACCTGGGACATCGCCTAACTATGGCTACACCTTC. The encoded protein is CASRPGTSPNYGYTF.

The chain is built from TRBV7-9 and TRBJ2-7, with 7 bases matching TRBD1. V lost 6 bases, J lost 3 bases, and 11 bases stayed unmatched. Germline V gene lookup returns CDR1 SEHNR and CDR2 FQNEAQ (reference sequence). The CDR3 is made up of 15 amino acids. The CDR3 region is CASRNDRVDNYEQYF. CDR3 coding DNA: TGTGCCAGCAGAAACGACAGGGTGGATAACTACGAGCAGTACTTC.

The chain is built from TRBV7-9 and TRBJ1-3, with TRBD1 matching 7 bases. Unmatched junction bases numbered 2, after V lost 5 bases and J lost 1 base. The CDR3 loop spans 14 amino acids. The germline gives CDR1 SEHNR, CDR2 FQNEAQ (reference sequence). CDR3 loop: CASSQTGSGNTIYF. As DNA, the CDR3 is TGTGCCAGCAGCCAGACAGGGTCTGGAAACACCATATATTTT. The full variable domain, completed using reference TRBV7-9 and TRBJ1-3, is DTGVSQNPRHKITKRGQNVTFRCDPISEHNRLYWYRQTLGQGPEFLTYFQNEAQLEKSRLLSDRFSAERPKGSFSTLEIQRTEQGDSAMYLCASSQTGSGNTIYFGEGSWLTVV.